Given below is one TCR beta chain in context. The data were produced by immunoSEQ multiplex PCR, yet TCRdb's version contains in-frame clones alone and is incomplete. The sample has some 20,000 clones, under 95% seen once. The data originate from a study of lymphopenia after photon versus proton radiotherapy. Germline loops: CDR1 SGHDT, CDR2 YYEEEE. This CDR3 is 15 amino acids long. V dropped 4 bases and J dropped 4; count of bases not matched to a gene: 10. Sequenced here: peripheral blood, sampled from a patient treated with photon-based radiotherapy. This rearrangement joins TRBV5-6 to TRBJ2-5, with 7 bases that match TRBD1. This sequence was found in a man between 60 and 70 years old with pancreatic cancer. CDR3 residues: CASSGLGQGVETQYF. As DNA, the CDR3 is TGTGCCAGCAGCGGCTTGGGGCAGGGGGTAGAGACCCAGTACTTC.